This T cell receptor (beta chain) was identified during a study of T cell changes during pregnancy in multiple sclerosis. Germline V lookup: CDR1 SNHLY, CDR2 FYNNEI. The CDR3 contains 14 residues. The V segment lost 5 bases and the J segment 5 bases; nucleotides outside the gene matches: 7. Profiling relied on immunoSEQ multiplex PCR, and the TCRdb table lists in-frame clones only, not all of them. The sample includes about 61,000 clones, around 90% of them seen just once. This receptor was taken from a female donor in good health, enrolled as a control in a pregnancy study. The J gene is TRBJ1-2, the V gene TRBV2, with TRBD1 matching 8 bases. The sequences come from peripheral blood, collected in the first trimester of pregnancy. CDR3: CASSNGQGSYGYTF. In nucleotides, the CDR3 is TGTGCCAGCAGTAATGGACAGGGATCATATGGCTACACCTTC. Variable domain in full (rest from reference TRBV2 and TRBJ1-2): EPEVTQTPSHQVTQMGQEVILRCVPISNHLYFYWYRQILGQKVEFLVSFYNNEISEKSEIFDDQFSVERPDGSNFTLKIRSTKLEDSAMYFCASSNGQGSYGYTFGSGTRLTVV.